Shown below are 26 T cell receptor beta chains from a single sample sequenced in a study of cytomegalovirus exposure and HLA in healthy donors (dated by TCRdb to the late 2010s). The library was generated by the immunoSEQ multiplex PCR assay. A mixture of 60 forward primers for TCR Vbeta segments and 13 reverse primers for TCR Jbeta segments was used in the multiplex PCR. TCRdb mirrors the immuneACCESS table, restricted to in-frame sequences. Some clones are absent from its copies; in checked studies, under half trace to an unresolved V gene, and the reason for the others is unknown. This sample lists some 150,000 clones; about three quarters were detected once. The ten top clones hold approximately 4% of the sample. The sequenced sample consisted of PBMCs. These receptors all stem from a male donor in good health and CMV-seronegative.

This clone was recorded once. The rearrangement uses TRBV29-1 and TRBJ2-1, with unresolved D. V was clipped by 5 bases and J by 2 bases, with 13 bases between them. This CDR3 comprises 14 residues. Germline loops: CDR1 SQVTM, CDR2 ANQGSEA. This CDR3 reads CSVLRSITYNEQFF. The CDR3 nucleotides are TGCAGCGTTTTGAGAAGTATCACCTACAATGAGCAGTTCTTC.

As DNA, the CDR3 is TGTGCCAGCAGTCAGGACAGGGACTATGGCTACACCTTC. Its protein is CASSQDRDYGYTF. The V and J genes are TRBV6-5 and TRBJ1-2; 8 bases are a match to TRBD1. Trimming took 5 bases from V and 3 from J; bases not matched to a gene: 2. The CDR3 runs 13 residues. Germline loops: CDR1 MNHEY, CDR2 SVGAGI.

This chain connects TRBV29-1 to TRBJ2-2, with D possibly TRBD1 on 5 matching bases. Trimming took off 6 bases at V and 4 bases at J, with 12 bases between the two ends. CDR3 length equals 13 residues. Per the germline V gene, CDR1 is SQVTM and CDR2 is ANQGSEA. CDR3 DNA: TGCAGCGTCAGGGAAAGGGGCACCGGGGAGCTGTTTTTT. It specifies CSVRERGTGELFF.

A few counts support this clone. The chain combines TRBV18 with TRBJ1-5; 8 nucleotides agree with TRBD1. The V gene end was trimmed by 4 bases and the J gene end by 5 bases; junction bases not matched to a gene: 4. The CDR3 contains 14 residues. Looked up from germline, CDR1 is KGHSH and CDR2 is LQKENI. The CDR3 DNA reads as TGTGCCAGCTCACAAACAGGGGGTCATCAGCCCCAGCATTTT. It encodes CASSQTGGHQPQHF.

A few counts support this clone. The chain carries TRBV28 and TRBJ2-5; D possibly corresponds to TRBD1 (5 bases). CDR1 and CDR2 (germline): MDHEN, SYDVKM. The CDR3 covers 18 residues. The germline V and J ends were trimmed by 1 base and 2 bases, with 20 bases remaining between them. The CDR3 spells CASSLFPGARNPQETQYF. DNA for the CDR3: TGTGCCAGCAGTTTATTTCCTGGGGCCAGAAACCCACAAGAGACCCAGTACTTC.

The chain combines TRBV7-3 with TRBJ2-2; 7 nucleotides align to TRBD2. The CDR3 covers 14 residues. J lost 0 bases, V lost 10 bases, and 5 bases had no gene match. Per the germline V gene, CDR1 is SGHTA and CDR2 is FQGTGA. The CDR3 protein is CATSSGPNTGELFF. The CDR3 bases are TGTGCCACCTCTAGCGGTCCGAACACCGGGGAGCTGTTTTTT.

This clone was detected a few times. The gene calls are TRBV5-4 and TRBJ1-6; D perhaps matches TRBD1 (5 bases). From germline, CDR1 is SGHNT and CDR2 YYREEE (reference sequence). V lost 0 bases and J lost 11, with 12 bases in between. This CDR3 contains 14 residues. CDR3 sequence: CASSLGWTGAPLHF. The CDR3 nucleotides read TGTGCCAGCAGCTTGGGTTGGACGGGGGCACCCCTCCACTTT.

The chain couples TRBV6-4 to TRBJ1-2; perhaps TRBD1 as D (6 bases). The ends were cut back, 4 bases at V and 5 bases at J, with 11 bases in the middle. This CDR3 has 13 residues. The germline V gene encodes CDR1 MRHNA and CDR2 SNTAGT. The CDR3 nucleotides read TGTGCCAGCAGTGCTGGGCAGGGGTATGGCTACACCTTC. This gives the protein CASSAGQGYGYTF.

In its sample, this clone was seen once. A read error may produce the germline difference seen at one junction end. This chain uses TRBV19 with TRBJ2-7; possibly TRBD2 for D (5 bases). The CDR3 totals 16 residues. Germline V gene sequence: CDR1 LNHDA, CDR2 SQIVND (reference sequence). The CDR3 region is CARSKAANGETYEQYF. The DNA of the CDR3 is TGTGCCAGGAGTAAGGCAGCAAACGGGGAGACCTACGAGCAGTACTTC.

This sequence joins TRBV21-1 and TRBJ2-3; TRBD1 is the table's D call, not checked against the DNA. TRBV21-1 is a pseudogene segment. This CDR3 comprises 18 residues. CDR3 amino acids: CASSKSHHPTGCTDTQYF. The CDR3 region has the DNA TGTGCCAGCAGCAAATCCCACCATCCGACAGGGTGCACAGATACGCAGTATTTT.

This chain joins TRBV5-1 and TRBJ2-7, with TRBD1 matching 8 bases. The CDR3 length is 15 residues. Germline V lookup: CDR1 SGHRS, CDR2 YFSETQ. V trimming: 4 bases; J trimming: 6 bases; junction bases outside the gene matches: 12. The CDR3 bases are TGCGCCAGCAGCCGCGGACAGGGTATGTCTTTCGAGCAGTACTTC. This encodes CASSRGQGMSFEQYF.

This chain joins TRBV5-1 and TRBJ2-7; tentatively, D is TRBD1 (6 bases). V was shortened by 3 bases and J by 6 bases, with 16 bases between the two germline ends. The CDR3 sequence is 14 residues long. Per the germline V gene, CDR1 is SGHRS and CDR2 is YFSETQ. The CDR3 is CASSSRQVKSEQYF. In DNA form, the CDR3 reads TGCGCCAGCAGCTCCCGACAGGTTAAGTCCGAGCAGTACTTC.

V gene TRBV7-3 combines with J gene TRBJ1-1; possibly TRBD1 for D (5 bases). Germline loops: CDR1 SGHTA, CDR2 FQGTGA. The CDR3 has 13 amino acids. V was shortened by 9 bases and J by 4 bases, with 15 bases between the two germline ends. The CDR3 DNA follows: TGTGCCAGTTCCGGGGGTTTGGGCACTGAAGCTTTCTTT. It codes for CASSGGLGTEAFF. Based on the CDR3 plus reference TRBV7-3 and TRBJ1-1, the full variable domain is GAGVSQTPSNKVTEKGKYVELRCDPISGHTALYWYRQSLGQGPEFLIYFQGTGAADDSGLPNDRFFAVRPEGSVSTLKIQRTERGDSAVYLCASSGGLGTEAFFGQGTRLTVV.

The chain combines TRBV7-3 with TRBJ1-1, with unresolved D. Germline lookup yields CDR1 SGHTA and CDR2 FQGTGA. The CDR3 totals 13 residues. V was pared by 5 bases and J by 3 bases, with 10 bases between. CDR3 DNA sequence: TGTGCCAGCAGCGATACCGGGGACACTGAAGCTTTCTTT. Amino acids: CASSDTGDTEAFF.

This chain joins TRBV7-6 and TRBJ1-1, with D possibly matching TRBD1 (6 bases). The CDR3 has 15 residues. Germline values: CDR1 SGHVS, CDR2 FNYEAQ. V lost 10 bases, J lost 2 bases, and 20 bases lay in between. CDR3 bases: TGTGCCATCAGTACCCGGGGGGACACAAACACTGAAGCTTTCTTT. Translating it yields CAISTRGDTNTEAFF.

The chain has TRBV19 and TRBJ2-3; 7 bases align to TRBD1. V dropped 2 bases and J dropped 5; count of bases not matched to a gene: 4. CDR3 size: 14 residues. The germline V gene encodes CDR1 LNHDA and CDR2 SQIVND (reference sequence). The CDR3 is CASSIRGQGDTQYF. The CDR3 DNA is TGTGCCAGTAGTATAAGGGGGCAAGGAGATACGCAGTATTTT. Drawing the rest from reference TRBV19 and TRBJ2-3, the complete variable domain is DGGITQSPKYLFRKEGQNVTLSCEQNLNHDAMYWYRQDPGQGLRLIYYSQIVNDFQKGDIAEGYSVSREKKESFPLTVTSAQKNPTAFYLCASSIRGQGDTQYFGPGTRLTVL.

The chain couples TRBV6-1 to TRBJ1-2; D is possibly TRBD1 (6 bases). The CDR3 is 14 residues long. CDR1 and CDR2 (germline): MNHNS, SASEGT. The ends were cut back, 2 bases at V and 8 bases at J, with 15 bases in the middle. CDR3 nucleotide sequence: TGTGCCAGCAGTGAAAGAGTACAGGGCCAGGGCTACACCTTC. Translation gives CASSERVQGQGYTF.

The chain carries TRBV4-1 and TRBJ1-2; D not certain. V dropped 4 bases and J dropped 2 bases, with 8 bases sitting between them. The CDR3 totals 13 residues. The germline gives CDR1 MGHRA, CDR2 YSYEKL. In nucleotides, the CDR3 is TGCGCCAGCAGCCCAGACACAAACTATGGCTACACCTTC. Translating it yields CASSPDTNYGYTF.

The chain is built from TRBV11-2 and TRBJ2-3, with D possibly being TRBD2 (5 bases). This CDR3 has 12 amino acids. V gave up 5 bases and J gave up 7 bases, with 10 bases separating them. In germline, CDR1 is SGHAT, CDR2 FQNNGV. CDR3 bases: TGTGCCAGCAGCGAGCTAGCTCATACGCAGTATTTT. This sequence encodes CASSELAHTQYF.

Only a few counts were recorded for this clone. This CDR3 is also generated by other DNA sequences in the sample. The CDR3 sequence is CAWSVQGDQPQHF. In DNA, the CDR3 is TGTGCCTGGAGTGTACAGGGGGATCAGCCCCAGCATTTT. This chain links TRBV30 with TRBJ1-5, with TRBD1 identical over 8 bases. The trim removed 0 bases at V and 5 bases at J, leaving 0 bases unmatched. This CDR3 has 13 amino acids. Per germline, CDR1 GTSNPN and CDR2 SVGIG (reference sequence).

The rearrangement uses TRBV7-8 and TRBJ1-2; TRBD1 is a possible D gene (5 bases). Trimming left V 8 bases short and J 5 bases short, with 18 bases between. CDR1 is SGHVS and CDR2 is FQNEAQ in the germline V gene. The CDR3 is 14 residues long. The CDR3 spells CASGVRGVGYGYTF. The CDR3 DNA reads TGTGCCAGCGGGGTTAGGGGCGTCGGGTATGGCTACACCTTC.

In its sample, this clone was seen a few times. J is TRBJ2-7 and V is TRBV7-8, with 9 bases matching TRBD2. Trimming removed 3 bases from V and 7 bases from J; junction bases left unmatched: 13. CDR1 is SGHVS, CDR2 FQNEAQ, per germline. The CDR3 sequence is 16 residues long. CDR3 DNA sequence: TGTGCCAGCAGCTTCAGCGGGGGGACCCTCATGGGTGAGCAGTACTTC. It translates to CASSFSGGTLMGEQYF.

This sequence joins TRBV7-2 and TRBJ2-7; perhaps TRBD2 as D (7 bases). CDR1 is SGHTA and CDR2 is FQGNSA in the germline V gene. CDR3 size: 13 residues. V was pared by 7 bases and J by 6 bases, with 16 bases between. CDR3 sequence: CASTVGGLSEQYF. The CDR3 DNA reads as TGTGCCAGCACCGTGGGGGGGCTTAGCGAGCAGTACTTC.

This chain connects TRBV29-1 to TRBJ2-7; D is undetermined. Germline CDR1 is SQVTM and CDR2 is ANQGSEA. V lost 0 bases, J lost 7 bases, and 7 bases lay in between. This CDR3 comprises 11 residues. CDR3 nucleotide sequence: TGCAGCGTTGAAGATTTCAGAGAGCAGTACTTC. The encoded protein is CSVEDFREQYF.

J is TRBJ2-7 and V is TRBV2; D may be TRBD2 (6 bases). The CDR3 extends over 15 amino acids. With 2 bases removed from V and 9 bases from J, the gap between germline ends came to 20 bases. Germline CDR1 and CDR2: SNHLY and FYNNEI. CDR3 bases: TGTGCCAGCAGTGAATTGGTGACTAGGAGCCGTTGGCAGTACTTC. It yields the protein CASSELVTRSRWQYF.

In the case of this clone: One end of the junction is discordant with germline, which a read error may explain. The genes are TRBV5-1 and TRBJ1-2; 10 bases match TRBD1. The CDR3 runs to 14 residues. Germline V gene data show CDR1 as SGHRS and CDR2 as YFSETQ. CDR3 residues: CASSTPTGGYVYTF. The CDR3 DNA reads as TGCGCCAGCAGCACCCCGACAGGGGGCTATGTCTACACCTTC.